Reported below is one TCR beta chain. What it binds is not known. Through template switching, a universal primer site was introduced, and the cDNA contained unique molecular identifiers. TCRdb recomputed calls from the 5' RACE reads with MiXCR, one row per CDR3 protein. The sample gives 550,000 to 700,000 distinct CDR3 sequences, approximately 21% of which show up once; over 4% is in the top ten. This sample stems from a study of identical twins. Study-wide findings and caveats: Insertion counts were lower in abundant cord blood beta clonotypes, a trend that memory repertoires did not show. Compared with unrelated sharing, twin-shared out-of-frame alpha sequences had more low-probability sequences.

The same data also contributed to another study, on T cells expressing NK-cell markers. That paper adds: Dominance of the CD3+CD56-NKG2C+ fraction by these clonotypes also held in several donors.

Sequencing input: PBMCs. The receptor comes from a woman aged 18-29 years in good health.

The CDR3 loop is CASRMGLVRSYEQYF. CDR3 nucleotide sequence: TGTGCCAGCAGGATGGGACTAGTCCGGTCCTACGAGCAGTACTTC. J is TRBJ2-7 and V is TRBV6-2 or TRBV6-3; 8 bases are shared with TRBD2. The CDR3 runs 15 residues. The V segment lost 6 bases and the J segment 1 base; nucleotides outside the gene matches: 8. Germline CDR1 reads MNHEY; CDR2 reads SVGEGT.